This T cell receptor beta chain stems from a study of blood T cell repertoires in COVID-19. The age range of participants was about 18 to 95 years, with residence in about two dozen US areas. The repertoire was sequenced with immunoSEQ multiplex PCR; TCRdb's copy has only in-frame clones and lacks some. Among a few hundred thousand clones listed, roughly 90% were seen once. Sequenced sample: PBMCs or T cells enriched from blood (not recorded which). The receptor's source is a woman between 18 and 29 years old who had recovered from COVID-19.

The CDR3, as DNA: TGTGCCAGCAGACTGTACGGGAGCACTGAAGCTTTCTTT. The encoded protein is CASRLYGSTEAFF. This rearrangement joins TRBV7-6 to TRBJ1-1; D remains ambiguous. The V gene's germline CDR1 is SGHVS and CDR2 FNYEAQ. This CDR3 has 13 residues. V was shortened by 6 bases and J by 4 bases, with 12 bases between the two germline ends.